These 4 T cell receptor beta chains came from one sample sequenced in a study of PD-L1 blockade in urothelial cancer. Generated by immunoSEQ multiplex PCR, the TCRdb table keeps only in-frame clones and is missing some. The sample has 35,000 or so clones; more than 35% are singletons. The sequencing here drew on tumor tissue, taken before atezolizumab (anti-PD-L1) treatment. The source of these receptors is a man between 60 and 70 years old with urothelial cancer.

The genes are TRBV10-1 and TRBJ2-7; D gene unclear. Germline lookup yields CDR1 WNHNN and CDR2 SYGVQD (reference sequence). CDR3 length: 14 residues. V gave up 0 bases and J gave up 1 base, with 7 bases separating them. Here the CDR3 DNA reads TGCGCCAGCAGTGAGTCCGGCAGGTCCTACGAGCAGTACTTC. Translation: CASSESGRSYEQYF.

The chain couples TRBV28 to TRBJ2-1; no reliable D call. Germline lookup yields CDR1 MDHEN and CDR2 SYDVKM. V was pared by 4 bases and J by 1 base, with 8 bases between. The CDR3 is made up of 14 amino acids. The CDR3 is CASSSRMSYNEQFF. The CDR3, as DNA: TGTGCCAGCAGTTCAAGGATGTCCTACAATGAGCAGTTCTTC.

In the case of this clone: This same CDR3 is encoded by further DNA sequences in the sample. V gene TRBV30 combines with J gene TRBJ2-7, with 7 bases fitting TRBD2. This CDR3 has 14 residues. The V gene's germline CDR1 is GTSNPN and CDR2 SVGIG (reference sequence). V lost 0 bases to trimming and J lost 4 bases; unmatched junction nucleotides: 6. The CDR3 region has the DNA TGTGCCTGGAGTGTCGGGGGGTCCTCTTACGAGCAGTACTTC. The encoded protein is CAWSVGGSSYEQYF.

This clone was found a few times. The J gene is TRBJ1-5, the V gene TRBV6-8, with D possibly being TRBD1 (5 bases). The CDR3 covers 14 residues. V lost 6 bases, J lost 4 bases, and 13 bases lay in between. The germline V gene has CDR1 MNHGY and CDR2 SAAAGT. CDR3: CASRRTSGNQPQHF. In DNA, the CDR3 is TGTGCCAGCAGGCGGACATCGGGGAATCAGCCCCAGCATTTT.